This T cell receptor beta chain originates from a study of blood T cell repertoires in COVID-19. The wider study: Samples taken during acute and convalescent COVID-19 were collected in the United States, Italy and Spain. T cells, B-cell-depleted T cells, or PBMCs provided the cDNA or gDNA that served as material.

Authors' methods: Estimation of nucleated cell counts was performed using reference gene primer amplification. Here immunoSEQ multiplex PCR was the method, and the copy in TCRdb shows in-frame clones only, minus some. From that table come the V and J calls and clone size; the DNA was used to work out D and trimming. The sample includes fewer than 45,000 clones, around 83% of them seen just once. V was shortened by 3 bases and J by 5 bases, with 15 bases between the two germline ends. The CDR3 has 15 amino acids. Germline loops: CDR1 SGHNT, CDR2 YYREEE (reference sequence). The TCR was taken from a human donor in a cohort sampled during active COVID-19. This chain links TRBV5-4 with TRBJ2-1, with D maybe TRBD2 (5 bases). Sequenced sample: peripheral blood. The CDR3 DNA reads TGTGCCAGCAGCTCCCCATCAAGCGGAGACAATGAGCAGTTCTTC. Translated, it gives CASSSPSSGDNEQFF.